This T cell receptor beta chain was captured by sequencing in a study of Ad26.COV2.S vaccination and SARS-CoV-2 variants (dated by TCRdb to 2020 to 2022). Describing the broader study: Vaccine-arm donors came from COV1001, a multicentre, randomized, double-blind, placebo-controlled phase I-IIa trial of Ad26.COV2.S in healthy adults. Dosing of Ad26.COV2.S was intramuscular, at either 5x10^10 or 1x10^11 viral particles, delivered as one shot or as two shots spaced 56 days apart. Sequencing of the TCRbeta repertoire served to evaluate the specificity and breadth of SARS-CoV-2-reactive T cell receptors following Ad26.COV2.S vaccination. The TCR-sequenced set comprised about 32 samples: around 20 Ad26.COV2.S vaccine recipients, 5 placebo recipients and 8 SARS-CoV-2 convalescent individuals. Participants in the trial were split at random into five groups of five each, receiving low-dose or high-dose Ad26.COV2.S once or twice, or else placebo on both occasions. Investigators did not know the trial group allocation while performing experiments and assessing outcomes. The study at large found these results: Vaccine and placebo recipients had similar non-spike TCR breadth, a finding consistent with the vaccine containing only spike. Comparing responses between vaccine doses or regimens was not something the study was powered to do. Higher spike-specific TCR breadth was observed in Ad26.COV2.S recipients than in placebo recipients (P = 0.0014). The authors noted that total T cell responses may have been underestimated by the TCR breadth and depth analyses. After vaccination, spike-specific CD8+ and CD4+ T cell responses were reported to show substantial breadth.

In regard to this clone: The target of this receptor is not known. Qualities for individual bases were not recorded, and no much larger clone is one base off.

What this sample's treatment or condition label stands for: around 19 received Ad26.COV2.S at low or high dose, single or two shots; 5 received placebo; per-sample allocation not given. Repertoires of vaccine and placebo recipients were sequenced from samples collected on day 63 after the first injection. Between 29 July and 7 August 2020, Cohort 1b enrolled 25 adults aged 18-55 years at one site in Boston, USA. As a vaccine, Ad26.COV2.S was a replication-incompetent adenovirus type 26 vector that expressed a prefusion-stabilized SARS-CoV-2 spike protein derived from the original Wuhan strain. Unmatched junction bases come to 10, with V trimmed by 2 bases and J by 3 bases. Taken from cysteine to phenylalanine, the CDR3 has 16 residues. The read is trimmed to its CDR3 DNA, 48 bases read in frame from base 1. The germline V gene yields MNHEY for CDR1 and SVGAGI for CDR2. The immunoSEQ Assay was the method used to sequence TCRbeta CDR3 regions. After extraction, genomic DNA underwent amplification by bias-controlled multiplex PCR, followed by high-throughput sequencing. In the original analysis: To quantify the absolute abundance of every unique TCRbeta CDR3 region, sequences were collapsed and filtered. T cell fraction was estimated by normalizing TCRbeta template counts to usable DNA, which was measured by amplifying reference genes present in all nucleated cells. Repertoire TCRs were annotated as SARS-CoV-2-specific when V gene, CDR3 amino acid sequence and J gene were exactly matched to a known reactive TCR set. The reference SARS-CoV-2 TCR set was derived from MIRA and filtered for enrichment in COVID-19-positive ImmuneCODE repertoires, a step that removed public or cross-reactive TCRs. Using the MIRA antigens, annotated TCRs were further analysed by specific ORF or by position within an ORF. Breadth was defined as the number of annotated unique rearrangements divided by the total number of unique productive rearrangements, and depth was defined as the summed frequency of the annotated unique rearrangements. Two-sided Wilcoxon rank-sum tests were used to compare TCR breadth between groups. TCRdb took over this immuneACCESS table, retaining in-frame rearrangements with V and J assigned. Such tables are incomplete; in checked studies, under half of the missing clones stem from an unresolved V gene, and the remainder is unexplained. D and trimming come from the DNA, and the V and J calls and clone size come from that table. The sample table lists approximately 340,000 clones, about 85% of them with a count of one. About 3.5% of the sample comes from the top ten.

The TCR comes from a person aged 18 to 65 who received the Ad26.COV2.S COVID-19 vaccine or a placebo. The rearrangement combines TRBV6-5 with TRBJ2-7; 7 middle bases align to TRBD2. Sequenced material: peripheral blood, taken in a trial of Ad26.COV2.S vaccine versus placebo. The CDR3 sequence is CASSYPSGGRGYEQYF. The base sequence is TGTGCCAGCAGTTACCCTTCGGGGGGAAGGGGCTACGAGCAGTACTTC.